A single sample gave rise to the 14 T cell receptor beta chains below, sequenced in a study of cytomegalovirus exposure and HLA in healthy donors (dated by TCRdb to about 2017). The library was prepared using the immunoSEQ multiplex PCR assay. The multiplex PCR relied on a mix of 60 forward primers for TCR Vbeta segments and 13 reverse primers for TCR Jbeta segments. The table was pulled from immuneACCESS by TCRdb, which kept in-frame rearrangements only. Such tables lose some clones; where checked, under half of the loss comes from unresolved V genes, and the rest has no known cause. The sample table contains under 200,000 clones; only one count was recorded for 55% to 80% of them. The ten top clones hold 4.5% of the sample. The specimen sequenced was PBMCs. The receptors derive from a woman between 18 and 29 years old in good health and CMV-seropositive.

This clone was detected only once. The chain combines TRBV7-9 with TRBJ2-7; TRBD1 aligns across 11 bases. Trimming cost V 6 bases and J 6 bases; bases outside gene matches: 13. CDR3 length: 16 amino acids. The V gene's germline CDR1 is SEHNR and CDR2 FQNEAQ (reference sequence). As DNA, the CDR3 is TGTGCCAGCAGTTCGGTGGGGACAGGGGGTCCGCTCGAGCAGTACTTC. Translated: CASSSVGTGGPLEQYF.

In this sample, this clone turned up a few times. V usage is TRBV28 and J usage is TRBJ2-3; no definite D call. Germline assignment: CDR1 MDHEN and CDR2 SYDVKM. V was clipped by 3 bases and J by 2 bases, with 6 bases between them. This CDR3 contains 13 residues. CDR3 DNA sequence: TGTGCCAGCAGTTTCAGCGCCACAGATACGCAGTATTTT. This encodes CASSFSATDTQYF.

The chain is built from TRBV25-1 and TRBJ1-1; 7 bases line up with TRBD1. Germline lookup yields CDR1 MGHDK and CDR2 SYGVNS. The CDR3 spans 14 residues. The J segment lost 1 base and the V segment lost 5 bases, leaving 4 bases of the junction unmatched. The CDR3: CASSYRGSNTEAFF. The CDR3 DNA sequence: TGTGCCAGCAGTTACAGGGGATCGAACACTGAAGCTTTCTTT.

V and J are TRBV4-3 and TRBJ1-6; D remains unclear. This CDR3 spans 16 amino acids. V was cut by 0 bases and J by 10 bases, with 16 bases left in between. Germline V lookup: CDR1 LGHNA, CDR2 YSLEER. CDR3 protein: CASSQDAAGLGSPLHF. The DNA for the CDR3 is TGCGCCAGCAGCCAAGATGCGGCAGGACTTGGGTCACCCCTCCACTTT.

V is TRBV27 and J is TRBJ2-1; 10 bases align to TRBD2. This CDR3 is 16 amino acids long. Germline trimming cut 5 bases from V and 8 bases from J; bases unmatched to any gene: 12. Germline V gene sequence: CDR1 MNHEY, CDR2 SMNVEV (reference sequence). The CDR3 spells CASSLRAGGVTHEQFF. CDR3 sequence (DNA): TGTGCCAGCAGTCTAAGAGCGGGGGGGGTCACTCATGAGCAGTTCTTC.

A few counts support this clone. The chain links TRBV5-4 to TRBJ2-7, with 7 bases identical to TRBD2. CDR1 and CDR2 from the germline V gene are SGHNT and YYREEE (reference sequence). CDR3 length: 14 amino acids. V shed 1 base, J shed 5 bases, and the junction held 6 bases outside the gene matches. CDR3 DNA: TGTGCCAGCAGCTTGAGCCTAGCGGTCCACGAGCAGTACTTC. Its translation: CASSLSLAVHEQYF.

This clone appeared a few times. The V call is TRBV19, the J call TRBJ1-1, with D hard to call. The length of the CDR3 is 11 residues. CDR1 and CDR2 (germline): LNHDA, SQIVND (reference sequence). Trimming removed 6 bases at V and 7 bases at J, with 9 bases between. For the CDR3, the DNA is TGTGCCAGTAGGACCGGGGTTGAAGCTTTCTTT. This encodes CASRTGVEAFF.

CDR3: CAISGGDRPNYGYTF. In DNA, the CDR3 is TGTGCCATCAGTGGCGGGGACAGGCCTAACTATGGCTACACCTTC. The chain recombines TRBV10-3 with TRBJ1-2, with 8 bases matching TRBD1. With 4 bases clipped from V and 0 bases from J, the junction kept 4 bases outside the gene matches. The germline CDR1 and CDR2 sequences are ENHRY and SYGVKD. CDR3 length equals 15 residues.

The genes are TRBV27 and TRBJ2-5; 7 positions agree with TRBD2. The CDR3 has 15 residues. Trimming took 4 bases from V and 0 from J; bases not matched to a gene: 5. Germline CDR1 is MNHEY and CDR2 is SMNVEV (reference sequence). The CDR3 DNA reads as TGTGCCAGCAGTTGGGCTAGCGGCAACCAAGAGACCCAGTACTTC. It yields the protein CASSWASGNQETQYF.

The chain couples TRBV19 to TRBJ1-5; 8 bases align to TRBD1. The germline V gene has CDR1 LNHDA and CDR2 SQIVND (reference sequence). The J segment lost 6 bases and the V segment lost 3 bases, leaving 10 bases of the junction unmatched. The CDR3 has 16 amino acids. This CDR3 is CASSISRGLGSQPQHF. CDR3 coding DNA: TGTGCCAGTAGTATCTCCAGGGGGCTCGGTAGTCAGCCCCAGCATTTT.

The chain combines TRBV27 with TRBJ1-1; 7 bases map to TRBD1. The J segment lost 3 bases and the V segment lost 5 bases, leaving 6 bases of the junction unmatched. Per germline, CDR1 MNHEY and CDR2 SMNVEV (reference sequence). This CDR3 spans 14 amino acids. This chain's CDR3 is CASSAQGLYTEAFF. The CDR3, as DNA: TGTGCCAGCAGTGCACAGGGGCTTTACACTGAAGCTTTCTTT.

J is TRBJ1-5 and V is TRBV30; 8 bases map to TRBD1. The CDR3 extends over 13 amino acids. Germline lookup yields CDR1 GTSNPN and CDR2 SVGIG (reference sequence). Unmatched junction bases numbered 5, after V lost 5 bases and J lost 5 bases. For the CDR3, the DNA is TGTGCCTGGGGGGAACAGGGGGATCAGCCCCAGCATTTT. Protein product: CAWGEQGDQPQHF.

This clone was seen a single time. The rearrangement joins TRBV11-2 to TRBJ1-1, with D possibly TRBD1 on 5 matching bases. V shed 1 base and J shed 1 base, with 13 bases lying between them. The CDR3 runs 16 residues. Germline CDR1 is SGHAT and CDR2 is FQNNGV. CDR3 amino acids: CASSLARQSRNTEAFF. The DNA for the CDR3 is TGTGCCAGCAGCTTAGCACGACAGAGCCGGAACACTGAAGCTTTCTTT.

The genes are TRBV7-9 and TRBJ2-2; 8 nucleotides line up with TRBD2. V was pared by 5 bases and J by 7 bases, with 18 bases of the junction left unmatched. The germline CDR1 and CDR2 sequences are SEHNR and FQNEAQ (reference sequence). This CDR3 spans 18 amino acids. The CDR3 protein is CASSAPKERELVGGELFF. In DNA form, the CDR3 reads TGTGCCAGCAGCGCCCCAAAGGAGCGGGAGCTAGTAGGCGGGGAGCTGTTTTTT.